One and the same sample provided the 12 T cell receptor beta chains below, sequenced in a study of blood T cell repertoires in COVID-19. Method: immunoSEQ multiplex PCR; TCRdb's copy keeps in-frame clones and lacks some. Of about 59,000 clones detected, 70% to 90% appear once; the ten largest clones hold 6.5% to 7.5%. The specimen sequenced was peripheral blood. These TCRs come from a man aged 60 to 75 with acute or convalescent COVID-19.

This chain uses TRBV19 with TRBJ2-1, with D uncertain. V was clipped by 1 base and J by 7 bases, with 2 bases between them. The CDR3 sequence is 11 residues long. The germline gives CDR1 LNHDA, CDR2 SQIVND (reference sequence). CDR3 loop: CASSIANEQFF. The CDR3 coding sequence is TGTGCCAGTAGTATAGCAAATGAGCAGTTCTTC.

J is TRBJ1-1 and V is TRBV27; the D gene is possibly TRBD1 (5 bases). CDR3 length equals 13 residues. Deletions cut 5 bases from V and 7 bases from J, with 14 bases between. Germline V lookup: CDR1 MNHEY, CDR2 SMNVEV (reference sequence). The CDR3 sequence is CASSGGRDREAFF. DNA of the CDR3: TGTGCCAGCAGTGGGGGGAGGGACCGTGAAGCTTTCTTT.

The genes are TRBV14 and TRBJ1-1, with 7 bases fitting TRBD1. CDR3 length: 15 residues. J lost 0 bases, V lost 4 bases, and 5 bases had no gene match. Germline V CDR1 and CDR2: SGHDN, FVKESK. CDR3 sequence: CASSLLDRVNTEAFF. In DNA, the CDR3 is TGTGCCAGCAGCCTCCTAGACAGGGTGAACACTGAAGCTTTCTTT.

V and J are TRBV5-4 and TRBJ2-3; 8 positions match TRBD2. The length of the CDR3 is 14 residues. CDR1 SGHNT and CDR2 YYREEE come from the germline V gene (reference sequence). V gave up 3 bases and J gave up 6 bases; unmatched junction bases: 6. The DNA of the CDR3 is TGTGCCAGCAGCTCCGAGCGGGGGCGGGATACGCAGTATTTT. Protein: CASSSERGRDTQYF. Supplemented by reference TRBV5-4 and TRBJ2-3, the full variable domain reads ETGVTQSPTHLIKTRGQQVTLRCSSQSGHNTVSWYQQALGQGPQFIFQYYREEENGRGNFPPRFSGLQFPNYSSELNVNALELDDSALYLCASSSERGRDTQYFGPGTRLTVL.

The V gene is TRBV5-8, the J gene TRBJ1-6, with TRBD1 matching 7 bases. There are 15 residues in the CDR3. J was trimmed by 10 bases and V by 0 bases; bases with no gene match: 7. The germline CDR1 and CDR2 sequences are SGHTS and YDEGEE. CDR3 region: CASSLVVRGVSPLHF. CDR3 nucleotide sequence: TGTGCCAGCAGCTTGGTTGTCAGGGGGGTCTCACCCCTCCACTTT.

With respect to this clone: Its ends do not fully match the called genes, so a read error is possible. This chain uses TRBV7-7 with TRBJ1-3; 7 nucleotides agree with TRBD1. CDR1 and CDR2 from the germline V gene are SSHAT and FNYEAQ (reference sequence). The CDR3 extends over 16 amino acids. The CDR3 region has the DNA TGTGCTAGCAGCTCCGGGACAGCTTTCTCTGGAAACACCATATATTTT. Protein product: CASSSGTAFSGNTIYF. Using reference TRBV7-7 and TRBJ1-3 for the parts outside the CDR3, the full variable domain is GAGVSQSPRYKVTKRGQDVTLRCDPISSHATLYWYQQALGQGPEFLTYFNYEAQPDKSGLPSDRFSAERPEGSISTLTIQRTEQRDSAMYRCASSSGTAFSGNTIYFGEGSWLTVV.

The genes are TRBV13 and TRBJ1-2; D gene uncertain. CDR3 length equals 15 residues. The germline V and J ends were trimmed by 5 bases and 5 bases, with 18 bases remaining between them. The germline V gene encodes CDR1 PRHDT and CDR2 FYEKMQ (reference sequence). CDR3 amino acids: CASSPRAKKRYGYTF. The DNA for the CDR3 is TGTGCCAGCAGCCCCCGGGCCAAGAAGCGGTATGGCTACACCTTC.

The chain combines TRBV19 with TRBJ1-2; D may be TRBD1 (5 bases). This CDR3 is built from 14 residues. V lost 6 bases and J lost 8, with 19 bases in between. The germline gives CDR1 LNHDA, CDR2 SQIVND (reference sequence). CDR3 bases: TGTGCCAGTAGGGAACAGGCCCAGGTCGGGGGCTACACCTTC. Translation gives CASREQAQVGGYTF.

The V and J genes are TRBV15 and TRBJ2-7; D uncertain. There are 14 residues in the CDR3. Per the germline V gene, CDR1 is LNHNV and CDR2 is YYDKDF (reference sequence). V lost 0 bases to trimming and J lost 5 bases, with 11 bases between them. The CDR3 loop reads CATSRDIAFDEQYF. In DNA, the CDR3 is TGTGCCACCAGCAGAGATATAGCTTTCGACGAGCAGTACTTC.

This clone was counted a few times. This chain joins TRBV5-8 and TRBJ1-2; the D gene is possibly TRBD1 (5 bases). The CDR3 runs 14 residues. Germline CDR1 reads SGHTS; CDR2 reads YDEGEE. V lost 4 bases and J 7 bases, leaving 17 bases between the germline ends. CDR3 sequence: CASSQRAREGGYTF. DNA of the CDR3: TGTGCCAGCAGCCAGAGAGCCAGGGAGGGTGGCTACACCTTC.

The chain joins TRBV6-5 to TRBJ2-7, with D perhaps matching TRBD1 (5 bases). V lost 6 bases and J lost 0, with 12 bases in between. CDR1 and CDR2 from the germline V gene are MNHEY and SVGAGI. The CDR3 is 14 residues long. CDR3 amino acids: CASRIGHFSYEQYF. CDR3 coding DNA: TGTGCCAGCAGGATCGGACACTTCTCCTACGAGCAGTACTTC.

The chain links TRBV19 to TRBJ1-5; the D gene is possibly TRBD1 (5 bases). Looked up from germline, CDR1 is LNHDA and CDR2 is SQIVND (reference sequence). The CDR3 runs to 16 residues. V lost 4 bases, J lost 6 bases, and 19 bases lay in between. The DNA of the CDR3 is TGTGCCAGTAGTACCCGGGGGGTTGGGATGAGTCAGCCCCAGCATTTT. This encodes CASSTRGVGMSQPQHF.